The rows below give T cell receptor beta chains drawn from one sample of a study of metastatic and nonmetastatic thyroid tumors. TCRdb reanalyzed the PCR reads via MiXCR. The data show fewer than 15,000 clones, approximately 12% seen once. Sequenced input: blood. The receptors derive from a female donor with papillary thyroid cancer or a benign thyroid nodule (not recorded which). Some clones in this sample may be carry-over from other donors' samples. The CDR3 runs from the conserved cysteine through the conserved F or W. Fields, in order: V gene, J gene, D gene, clone size, CDR3 protein, CDR3 DNA. D genes are given only for firm matches. Clone size is given for some rows only: seen once, a few or many times, or a class if the clone is expanded.

v_gene: TRBV28; j_gene: TRBJ2-3; d_gene: .; abundance: .; CDR3aa: CASSLTGKTYEQYF; CDR3nt: TGTGCCAGCAGTTTGACCGGGAAAACCTACGAGCAGTATTTT
v_gene: TRBV5-4; j_gene: TRBJ2-1; d_gene: TRBD1; abundance: few; CDR3aa: CASTTGQGNYNEQFF; CDR3nt: TGTGCCAGCACCACGGGACAGGGGAATTACAATGAGCAGTTCTTC
v_gene: TRBV5-1; j_gene: TRBJ2-7; d_gene: .; abundance: many; CDR3aa: CASSLGLGTTYEQYF; CDR3nt: TGCGCCAGCAGCTTGGGACTAGGAACCACCTACGAGCAGTACTTC
v_gene: TRBV29-1; j_gene: TRBJ1-5; d_gene: .; abundance: many; CDR3aa: CSVRVDGNQPQHF; CDR3nt: TGCAGCGTAAGGGTCGATGGCAATCAGCCCCAGCATTTT
v_gene: TRBV6-5; j_gene: TRBJ1-5; d_gene: .; abundance: many; CDR3aa: CASSYRGINQPQHF; CDR3nt: TGTGCCAGCAGTTATCGTGGGATCAATCAGCCCCAGCATTTT
v_gene: TRBV7-3; j_gene: TRBJ2-1; d_gene: TRBD1; abundance: many; CDR3aa: CASSGGQTSYNEQFF; CDR3nt: TGTGCCAGCAGCGGGGGACAGACCTCCTACAATGAGCAGTTCTTC
v_gene: TRBV12-3/TRBV12-4; j_gene: TRBJ2-1; d_gene: .; abundance: many; CDR3aa: CASSSLLGALEQFF; CDR3nt: TGTGCCAGCAGTTCTCTGCTTGGGGCTCTCGAGCAGTTCTTC
v_gene: TRBV24-1; j_gene: TRBJ2-1; d_gene: TRBD1; abundance: many; CDR3aa: CATSDADRAQFF; CDR3nt: TGTGCCACCAGTGATGCGGACAGGGCCCAGTTCTTC
v_gene: TRBV7-9; j_gene: TRBJ1-4; d_gene: TRBD1; abundance: medium-sized; CDR3aa: CASSVQGTNEKLFF; CDR3nt: TGTGCCAGCAGCGTACAGGGGACTAATGAAAAACTGTTTTTT
v_gene: TRBV20-1; j_gene: TRBJ2-7; d_gene: TRBD2; abundance: many; CDR3aa: CSARESGSYEQYF; CDR3nt: TGCAGTGCTAGAGAAAGCGGGAGTTACGAGCAGTACTTC
v_gene: TRBV28; j_gene: TRBJ2-1; d_gene: .; abundance: .; CDR3aa: CASNLGTHDNEQFF; CDR3nt: TGTGCCAGCAACCTAGGGACGCATGACAATGAGCAGTTCTTC
v_gene: TRBV4-3; j_gene: TRBJ2-3; d_gene: .; abundance: few; CDR3aa: CASSQGWGRIDTQYF; CDR3nt: TGCGCCAGCAGCCAAGGGTGGGGGCGGATTGATACGCAGTATTTT
v_gene: TRBV11-1; j_gene: TRBJ2-7; d_gene: TRBD1; abundance: many; CDR3aa: CASSPGKTGVTYEQYF; CDR3nt: TGTGCCAGCAGCCCCGGGAAGACAGGGGTAACCTACGAGCAGTACTTC
v_gene: TRBV7-8; j_gene: TRBJ2-7; d_gene: TRBD1; abundance: medium-sized; CDR3aa: CASSHGQAGEQYF; CDR3nt: TGTGCCAGCAGCCACGGACAGGCAGGGGAGCAGTACTTC
v_gene: TRBV5-8; j_gene: TRBJ2-7; d_gene: .; abundance: medium-sized; CDR3aa: CASSLKYEQYF; CDR3nt: TGTGCCAGCAGCTTGAAATACGAGCAGTACTTC
v_gene: TRBV11-2; j_gene: TRBJ2-1; d_gene: .; abundance: .; CDR3aa: CASIPPLGRDYNDQFF; CDR3nt: TGTGCCAGCATCCCCCCTCTGGGGAGAGACTACAATGATCAGTTCTTC
v_gene: TRBV11-2; j_gene: TRBJ1-1; d_gene: TRBD1; abundance: many; CDR3aa: CASSPGQENTEAFF; CDR3nt: TGTGCCAGCAGCCCCGGACAGGAGAACACTGAAGCTTTCTTT
v_gene: TRBV30; j_gene: TRBJ2-2; d_gene: .; abundance: many; CDR3aa: CAWSVGARRGAGGELFF; CDR3nt: TGTGCCTGGAGTGTAGGGGCCAGGCGTGGGGCTGGCGGGGAGCTGTTTTTT
v_gene: TRBV7-6; j_gene: TRBJ2-7; d_gene: .; abundance: many; CDR3aa: CASSLGGYYEQYF; CDR3nt: TGTGCCAGCAGCTTAGGGGGCTACTACGAGCAGTACTTC
v_gene: TRBV6-2/TRBV6-3; j_gene: TRBJ2-1; d_gene: TRBD2; abundance: .; CDR3aa: CASSLLAGIHEQFF; CDR3nt: TGTGCCAGCAGTCTACTAGCGGGAATCCATGAGCAGTTCTTC
v_gene: TRBV20-1; j_gene: TRBJ2-1; d_gene: TRBD2; abundance: many; CDR3aa: CSATPGLWGNEQFF; CDR3nt: TGCAGTGCCACCCCGGGACTATGGGGCAATGAGCAGTTCTTC
v_gene: TRBV6-2/TRBV6-3; j_gene: TRBJ1-4; d_gene: .; abundance: many; CDR3aa: CASSFYDATNEKLFF; CDR3nt: TGTGCCAGCAGTTTTTATGACGCAACTAATGAAAAACTGTTTTTT
v_gene: TRBV20-1; j_gene: TRBJ1-6; d_gene: TRBD1; abundance: many; CDR3aa: CSASSGTGRRNSPLHF; CDR3nt: TGCAGTGCTAGCTCCGGGACAGGGAGGAGGAATTCACCCCTCCACTTT
v_gene: TRBV7-8; j_gene: TRBJ1-3; d_gene: TRBD1; abundance: many; CDR3aa: CASSSGQGNTIYF; CDR3nt: TGTGCCAGCAGCTCGGGACAGGGAAACACCATATATTTT
v_gene: TRBV6-1; j_gene: TRBJ1-6; d_gene: .; abundance: medium-sized; CDR3aa: CASSEVNDGRPLHF; CDR3nt: TGTGCCAGCAGTGAAGTGAACGACGGCCGCCCCCTCCACTTT
v_gene: TRBV12-3/TRBV12-4; j_gene: TRBJ2-2; d_gene: TRBD2; abundance: many; CDR3aa: CASTRGPGGTGELFF; CDR3nt: TGTGCCAGCACCCGGGGTCCGGGAGGAACCGGGGAGCTGTTTTTT
v_gene: TRBV2; j_gene: TRBJ2-7; d_gene: .; abundance: few; CDR3aa: CASSDFETRGYEQYF; CDR3nt: TGTGCCAGCAGTGATTTCGAAACGAGAGGCTACGAGCAGTACTTC
v_gene: TRBV15; j_gene: TRBJ1-1; d_gene: .; abundance: many; CDR3aa: CATSRDTLMNTEAFF; CDR3nt: TGTGCCACCAGCAGAGATACCCTCATGAACACTGAAGCTTTCTTT
v_gene: TRBV6-1; j_gene: TRBJ2-7; d_gene: TRBD2; abundance: .; CDR3aa: CASKASGVYEQYF; CDR3nt: TGTGCCAGCAAGGCTAGCGGGGTCTACGAGCAGTACTTC
v_gene: TRBV6-5; j_gene: TRBJ2-5; d_gene: .; abundance: .; CDR3aa: CASSSAGHKYF; CDR3nt: TGTGCCAGCAGTTCAGCGGGACACAAGTACTTC
v_gene: TRBV15; j_gene: TRBJ1-5; d_gene: .; abundance: many; CDR3aa: CATSRGGVGYGRASNQPQHF; CDR3nt: TGTGCCACCAGCAGAGGCGGCGTTGGGTATGGCAGGGCAAGCAATCAGCCCCAGCATTTT
v_gene: TRBV3-1; j_gene: TRBJ2-1; d_gene: TRBD2; abundance: many; CDR3aa: CASSQSMSGNKYNEQFF; CDR3nt: TGTGCCAGCAGCCAATCCATGAGCGGGAATAAATACAATGAGCAGTTCTTC
v_gene: TRBV6-1; j_gene: TRBJ2-1; d_gene: TRBD2; abundance: few; CDR3aa: CASSDASGVVYNEQFF; CDR3nt: TGTGCCAGCAGTGATGCTAGCGGGGTGGTTTACAATGAGCAGTTCTTC
v_gene: TRBV6-1; j_gene: TRBJ1-3; d_gene: .; abundance: medium-sized; CDR3aa: CASSQLQGNTIYF; CDR3nt: TGTGCCAGCAGCCAACTTCAGGGAAACACCATATATTTT
v_gene: TRBV30; j_gene: TRBJ2-7; d_gene: .; abundance: many; CDR3aa: CAWSVTAYEQYF; CDR3nt: TGTGCCTGGAGTGTAACGGCCTACGAGCAGTACTTC
v_gene: TRBV10-2; j_gene: TRBJ1-1; d_gene: .; abundance: many; CDR3aa: CASRLQGGTEAFF; CDR3nt: TGCGCCAGCAGGCTCCAGGGAGGGACTGAAGCTTTCTTT
v_gene: TRBV20-1; j_gene: TRBJ2-3; d_gene: TRBD2; abundance: .; CDR3aa: CSPAGGTDTQYF; CDR3nt: TGCTCCCCAGCGGGGGGCACAGATACGCAGTATTTT
v_gene: TRBV3-1; j_gene: TRBJ2-1; d_gene: TRBD2; abundance: many; CDR3aa: CASSLGLAVVNEQFF; CDR3nt: TGTGCCAGCAGCCTGGGACTAGCGGTCGTCAATGAGCAGTTCTTC
v_gene: TRBV3-1; j_gene: TRBJ2-1; d_gene: TRBD2; abundance: many; CDR3aa: CASSRLGTSGKGPPGNEQFF; CDR3nt: TGTGCCAGCAGCCGTCTTGGGACTAGCGGGAAAGGACCCCCAGGGAATGAGCAGTTCTTC
v_gene: TRBV7-9; j_gene: TRBJ1-4; d_gene: .; abundance: many; CDR3aa: CASSLGGGPKHEKLFF; CDR3nt: TGTGCCAGCAGCTTAGGCGGGGGGCCCAAACATGAAAAACTGTTTTTT
v_gene: TRBV2; j_gene: TRBJ2-7; d_gene: .; abundance: medium-sized; CDR3aa: CASSVAGPAYEQYF; CDR3nt: TGTGCCAGCAGTGTGGCAGGGCCGGCCTACGAGCAGTACTTC
v_gene: TRBV10-3; j_gene: TRBJ1-1; d_gene: .; abundance: many; CDR3aa: CAAHPVGGRNTEAFF; CDR3nt: TGTGCCGCGCACCCTGTCGGGGGGAGGAACACTGAAGCTTTCTTT
v_gene: TRBV11-2; j_gene: TRBJ2-5; d_gene: TRBD1; abundance: many; CDR3aa: CASSPTGFQETQYF; CDR3nt: TGTGCCAGCAGCCCGACAGGGTTCCAAGAGACCCAGTACTTC
v_gene: TRBV5-1; j_gene: TRBJ2-7; d_gene: TRBD2; abundance: .; CDR3aa: CASSSTSGSSGAYEQYF; CDR3nt: TGCGCCAGCAGCTCAACTAGCGGGAGTTCGGGGGCGTACGAGCAGTACTTC
v_gene: TRBV6-4; j_gene: TRBJ2-3; d_gene: TRBD2; abundance: large; CDR3aa: CASSPSSGSGADTQYF; CDR3nt: TGTGCCAGCAGTCCTTCTAGCGGGAGTGGGGCAGATACGCAGTATTTT
v_gene: TRBV5-6; j_gene: TRBJ2-5; d_gene: .; abundance: many; CDR3aa: CASSLGYWETQYF; CDR3nt: TGTGCCAGCAGCTTGGGATATTGGGAGACCCAGTACTTC
v_gene: TRBV19; j_gene: TRBJ1-6; d_gene: .; abundance: many; CDR3aa: CASSEGQYGSPLHF; CDR3nt: TGTGCCAGTAGTGAGGGGCAATACGGATCACCCCTCCACTTT
v_gene: TRBV7-6; j_gene: TRBJ1-2; d_gene: TRBD1; abundance: many; CDR3aa: CASSLLQGGGYTF; CDR3nt: TGTGCCAGCAGCTTACTACAGGGGGGCGGCTACACCTTC
v_gene: TRBV30; j_gene: TRBJ2-2; d_gene: TRBD1; abundance: .; CDR3aa: CDWNQGAIGALFF; CDR3nt: TGTGACTGGAACCAGGGGGCAATCGGGGCGCTGTTTTTT
v_gene: TRBV25-1; j_gene: TRBJ1-5; d_gene: TRBD1; abundance: many; CDR3aa: CASSGWDSDSNQPQHF; CDR3nt: TGTGCCAGCAGTGGATGGGACAGCGATAGCAATCAGCCCCAGCATTTT
v_gene: TRBV6-1; j_gene: TRBJ2-1; d_gene: TRBD1; abundance: medium-sized; CDR3aa: CASSLNRDRVANEQFF; CDR3nt: TGTGCCAGCAGCCTTAACCGGGACAGGGTCGCCAATGAGCAGTTCTTC
v_gene: TRBV5-4; j_gene: TRBJ2-1; d_gene: TRBD2; abundance: .; CDR3aa: CASSLAGLAGGVVSYNEQFF; CDR3nt: TGTGCCAGCAGCTTGGCCGGTCTAGCGGGAGGCGTGGTATCCTACAATGAGCAGTTCTTC
v_gene: TRBV11-3; j_gene: TRBJ2-1; d_gene: .; abundance: many; CDR3aa: CASSLAREQFF; CDR3nt: TGTGCCAGCAGCTTAGCACGGGAGCAGTTCTTC
v_gene: TRBV11-2; j_gene: TRBJ2-6; d_gene: TRBD1; abundance: many; CDR3aa: CASSLFGTGTGANVLTF; CDR3nt: TGTGCCAGCAGCTTATTCGGGACAGGGACCGGGGCCAACGTCCTGACTTTC
v_gene: TRBV7-8; j_gene: TRBJ1-5; d_gene: .; abundance: .; CDR3aa: CASSLLAEIGNQPQHF; CDR3nt: TGTGCCAGCAGCCTCCTGGCGGAGATAGGGAATCAGCCCCAGCATTTT